The entry below gives a single T cell receptor (beta chain) sequence along with its context. This sample was taken from a study of blood T cell repertoires in COVID-19. The V gene lost 6 bases and the J gene lost 1 base, with 16 bases spanning the gap. CDR1 LNHDA and CDR2 SQIVND come from the germline V gene (reference sequence). This CDR3 comprises 16 residues. Data came from immunoSEQ multiplex PCR; TCRdb stores just in-frame clones and leaves some out. Among about 13,000 clones listed, 85% to 90% were seen once. The TCR originated in a human donor with active COVID-19. The donor label of this sample is uncertain. Input material: peripheral blood. The J gene is TRBJ1-5, the V gene TRBV19; a weak D match, TRBD1 (5 bases). CDR3 in amino acids: CASSLGDLISNQPQHF. The CDR3 region has the DNA TGTGCCAGTAGCCTAGGGGATCTTATAAGCAATCAGCCCCAGCATTTT.